This T cell receptor beta chain appears in the sequencing data of a study of cytomegalovirus exposure and HLA in healthy donors. General study results and limits: The authors assumed roughly uniform sequencing depth across donors for presence/absence analyses. HLA alleles showed associations with some 17,000 TCR beta sequences in a later analysis, at a 0.05 false discovery rate. CMV serostatus alone was available as immune exposure information. A later analysis linked a missense variant in DCLRE1C to the trimming of TCR beta V and J genes.

Use of 60 Vbeta and 13 Jbeta primers characterized the PCR. The protocol was immunoSEQ multiplex PCR, while the TCRdb copy is restricted to in-frame clones and leaves out a portion. This sample's clone table lists roughly 120,000 clones. On this clone: Its antigen is not identified.

Per the germline V gene, CDR1 is MNHEY and CDR2 is SMNVEV (reference sequence). The CDR3 totals 14 residues. V was clipped by 5 bases and J by 2 bases, with 13 bases between them. The sequenced sample consisted of PBMCs. This clonotype was sampled from a man aged 18-30 years in good health and CMV-seronegative. This chain connects TRBV27 to TRBJ2-7; D may be TRBD1 (5 bases). The CDR3 DNA reads as TGTGCCAGCAGTCCATCCGTGGGGCCCTACGAGCAGTACTTC. This translates into CASSPSVGPYEQYF.